The T cell receptor beta chain described here comes from a study of shared clonotypes between healthy human individuals. Study-level information: Participating donors consisted of a couple of women and a few men aged 18 to 49.

Regarding the study as a whole: The study found lower generation probabilities in non-shared clonotypes than in those shared by all four donors.

Sequencing used immunoSEQ multiplex PCR; TCRdb keeps in-frame clones, though not all of them. The repertoire holds approximately 650,000 clones, with less than 97% as singletons. Naive CD8 cells lacked CD45RO and underwent positive selection for CCR7, leaving out terminally differentiated effector memory CD45RA+ cells. Every one of the donors was a Caucasian adult that lived in Nashville, Tennessee. In this sample, this clone turned up a few times. The antigen remains undetermined. Sample: naive CD8+ T cells sorted from blood. This sequence was found in a woman aged 25 to 39 in good health.

CDR3 in DNA: TGTGCCAGCGACGTTACAGGGGGAACTGAAGCTTTCTTT. It codes for CASDVTGGTEAFF. The V gene is TRBV7-9, the J gene TRBJ1-1; 8 bases line up with TRBD1. This CDR3 region has 13 residues. After removal of 8 bases from V and 5 bases from J, the junction contained 7 bases not matched to a gene. The germline CDR1 and CDR2 sequences are SEHNR and FQNEAQ (reference sequence).